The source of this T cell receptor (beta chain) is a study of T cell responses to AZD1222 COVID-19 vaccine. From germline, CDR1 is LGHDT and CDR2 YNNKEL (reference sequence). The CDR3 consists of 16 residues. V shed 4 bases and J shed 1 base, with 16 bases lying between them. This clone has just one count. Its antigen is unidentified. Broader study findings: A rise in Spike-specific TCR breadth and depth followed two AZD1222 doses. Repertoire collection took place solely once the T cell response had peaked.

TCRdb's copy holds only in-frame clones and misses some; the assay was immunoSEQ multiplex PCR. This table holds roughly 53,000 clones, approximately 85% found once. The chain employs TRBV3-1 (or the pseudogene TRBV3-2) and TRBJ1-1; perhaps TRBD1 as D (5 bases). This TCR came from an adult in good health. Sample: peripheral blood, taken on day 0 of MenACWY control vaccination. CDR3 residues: CASSPQTGSTNTEAFF. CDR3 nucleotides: TGTGCCAGCAGCCCTCAAACAGGATCTACGAACACTGAAGCTTTCTTT.